Listed here is a single TCR beta chain. Its specificity is not known. The sample is drawn from a study of long-term antiretroviral therapy in people with HIV. Study outcomes and limitations: HIV repertoires covered narrower CDR3 length ranges than controls did. Diversity rose after ART but stayed below transplant donor controls. Researchers lacked any data on ART adherence, viral resistance or therapy changes.

Germline loops: CDR1 SGHTA, CDR2 FQGNSA. CDR3 length equals 16 residues. With V trimmed by 1 base and J by 5 bases, 6 bases remained unmatched. Cryopreserved PBMC samples of about 1-11 million cells were used for DNA extraction. Survey level was the resolution at which the v3.0 immunoSEQ assay ran. Profiling relied on immunoSEQ multiplex PCR, and the TCRdb table lists in-frame clones only, not all of them. This sample has 30,000 to 50,000 clones, with about 85% found just once. Specimen: unsorted PBMCs, collected 3.1 years after starting antiretroviral therapy. The gene calls are TRBV7-2 and TRBJ2-7, with TRBD1 matching 12 bases. This receptor was identified in a woman in her forties or fifties with HIV. The CDR3 spells CASSLVSGQGAHEQYF. CDR3 sequence (DNA): TGTGCCAGCAGCTTAGTATCGGGACAGGGGGCTCACGAGCAGTACTTC.